The source of this TCR beta chain is a study of T cell changes during pregnancy in multiple sclerosis. The CDR3 loop spans 16 amino acids. Germline CDR1 and CDR2: SGHDN and FVKESK. V shed 1 base and J 5 bases; nucleotides not matched to a gene: 9. This clone was detected a few times. Here immunoSEQ multiplex PCR was the method, and the copy in TCRdb shows in-frame clones only, minus some. The sample has 100,000 or so clones, 94% seen once. The chain links TRBV14 to TRBJ2-5; 8 nucleotides line up with TRBD1. The source is a female donor in good health, enrolled as a control in a pregnancy study. Sample: peripheral blood, taken after pregnancy. The DNA for the CDR3 is TGTGCCAGCAGCCAAGCAGGGGGCAATTGGAGGGAGACCCAGTACTTC. Protein: CASSQAGGNWRETQYF.